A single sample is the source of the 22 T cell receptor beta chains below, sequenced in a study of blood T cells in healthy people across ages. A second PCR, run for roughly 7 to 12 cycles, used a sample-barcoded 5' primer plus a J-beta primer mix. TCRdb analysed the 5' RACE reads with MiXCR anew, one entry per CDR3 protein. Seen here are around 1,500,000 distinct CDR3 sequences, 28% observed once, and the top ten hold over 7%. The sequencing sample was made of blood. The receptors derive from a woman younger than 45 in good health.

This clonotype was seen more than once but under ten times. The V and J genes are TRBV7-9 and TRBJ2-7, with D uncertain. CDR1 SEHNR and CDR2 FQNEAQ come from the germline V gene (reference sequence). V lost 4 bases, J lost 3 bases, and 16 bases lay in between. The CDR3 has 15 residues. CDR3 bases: TGTGCCAGCAGCTCCAGGACCTTAGCCGACTACGAGCAGTACTTC. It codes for CASSSRTLADYEQYF.

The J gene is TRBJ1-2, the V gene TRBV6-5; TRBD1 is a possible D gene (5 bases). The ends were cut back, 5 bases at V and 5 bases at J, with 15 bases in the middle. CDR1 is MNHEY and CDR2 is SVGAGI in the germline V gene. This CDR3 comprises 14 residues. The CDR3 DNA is TGTGCCAGCAGTAGAGGGGAGAACCCATATGGCTACACCTTC. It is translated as CASSRGENPYGYTF.

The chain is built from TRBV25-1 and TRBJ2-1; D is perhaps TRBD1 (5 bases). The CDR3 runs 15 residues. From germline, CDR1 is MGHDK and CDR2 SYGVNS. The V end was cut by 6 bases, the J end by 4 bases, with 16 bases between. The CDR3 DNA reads TGTGCCAGCAGCGAACGGACACGTACTTACAATGAGCAGTTCTTC. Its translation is CASSERTRTYNEQFF. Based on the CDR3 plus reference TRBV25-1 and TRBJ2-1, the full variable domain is EADIYQTPRYLVIGTGKKITLECSQTMGHDKMYWYQQDPGMELHLIHYSYGVNSTEKGDLSSESTVSRIRTEHFPLTLESARPSHTSQYLCASSERTRTYNEQFFGPGTRLTVL.

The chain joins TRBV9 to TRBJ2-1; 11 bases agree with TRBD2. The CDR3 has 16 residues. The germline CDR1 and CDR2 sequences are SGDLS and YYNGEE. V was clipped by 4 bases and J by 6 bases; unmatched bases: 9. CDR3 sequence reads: CASSPNSGRVTNEQFF. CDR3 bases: TGTGCCAGCAGCCCCAATAGCGGGAGGGTCACCAATGAGCAGTTCTTC.

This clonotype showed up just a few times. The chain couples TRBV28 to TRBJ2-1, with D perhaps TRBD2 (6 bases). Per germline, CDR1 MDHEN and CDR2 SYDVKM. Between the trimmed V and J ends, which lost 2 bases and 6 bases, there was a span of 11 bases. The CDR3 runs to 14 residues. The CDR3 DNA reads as TGTGCCAGCAGTTTAAGACTAGGGATCAATGAGCAGTTCTTC. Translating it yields CASSLRLGINEQFF.

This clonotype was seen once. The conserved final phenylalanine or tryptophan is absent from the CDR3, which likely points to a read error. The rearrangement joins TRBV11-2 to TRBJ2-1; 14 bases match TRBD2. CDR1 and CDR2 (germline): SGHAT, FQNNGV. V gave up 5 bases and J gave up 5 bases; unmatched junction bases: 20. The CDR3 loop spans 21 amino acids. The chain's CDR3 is CASSRALVGLAGVAPNNEQFL. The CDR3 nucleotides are TGTGCCAGCAGCCGCGCCCTAGTGGGACTAGCGGGAGTTGCGCCTAACAATGAGCAGTTCCTC.

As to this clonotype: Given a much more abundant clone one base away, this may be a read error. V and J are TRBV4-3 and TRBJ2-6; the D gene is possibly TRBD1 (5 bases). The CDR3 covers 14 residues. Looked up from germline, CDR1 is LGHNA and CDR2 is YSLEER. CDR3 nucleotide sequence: TGCGCCAGCAGCCACCGCTCTGGGGCCAACGTCCGGACTTTC. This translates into CASSHRSGANVRTF.

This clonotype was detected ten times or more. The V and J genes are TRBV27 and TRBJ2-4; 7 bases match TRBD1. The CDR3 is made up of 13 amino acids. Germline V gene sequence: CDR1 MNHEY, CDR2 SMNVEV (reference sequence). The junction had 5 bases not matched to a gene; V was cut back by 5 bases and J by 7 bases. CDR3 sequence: CASSRPGQNIQYF. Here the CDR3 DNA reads TGTGCCAGCAGTCGTCCGGGACAGAACATTCAGTACTTC.

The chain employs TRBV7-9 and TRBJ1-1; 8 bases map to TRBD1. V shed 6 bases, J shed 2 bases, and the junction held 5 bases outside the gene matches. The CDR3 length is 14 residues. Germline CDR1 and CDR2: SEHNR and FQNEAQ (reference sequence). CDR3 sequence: CASRPDRANTEAFF. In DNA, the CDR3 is TGTGCCAGCAGGCCGGACAGGGCAAACACTGAAGCTTTCTTT.

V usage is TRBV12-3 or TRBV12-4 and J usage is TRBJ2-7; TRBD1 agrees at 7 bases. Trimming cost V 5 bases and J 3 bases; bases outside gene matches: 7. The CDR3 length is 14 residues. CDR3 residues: CASSGRGIGYEQYF. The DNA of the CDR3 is TGTGCCAGCAGTGGCAGGGGGATTGGCTACGAGCAGTACTTC.

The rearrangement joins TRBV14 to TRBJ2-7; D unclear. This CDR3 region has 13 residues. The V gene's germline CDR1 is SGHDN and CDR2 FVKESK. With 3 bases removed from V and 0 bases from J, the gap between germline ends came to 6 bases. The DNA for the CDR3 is TGTGCCAGCAGCCAGAGTACCTCCTACGAGCAGTACTTC. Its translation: CASSQSTSYEQYF.

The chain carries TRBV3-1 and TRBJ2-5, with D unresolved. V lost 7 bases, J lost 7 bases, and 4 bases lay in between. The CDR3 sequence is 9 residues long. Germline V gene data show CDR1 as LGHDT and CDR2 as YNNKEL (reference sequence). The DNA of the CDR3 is TGTGCCAGCACAGGGACCCAGTACTTC. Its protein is CASTGTQYF.

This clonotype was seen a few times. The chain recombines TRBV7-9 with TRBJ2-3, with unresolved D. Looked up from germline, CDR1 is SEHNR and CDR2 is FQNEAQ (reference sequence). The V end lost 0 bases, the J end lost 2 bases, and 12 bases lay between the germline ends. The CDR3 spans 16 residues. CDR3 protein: CASSLAEGPNTDTQYF. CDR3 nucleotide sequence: TGTGCCAGCAGCTTAGCGGAAGGACCCAACACAGATACGCAGTATTTT.

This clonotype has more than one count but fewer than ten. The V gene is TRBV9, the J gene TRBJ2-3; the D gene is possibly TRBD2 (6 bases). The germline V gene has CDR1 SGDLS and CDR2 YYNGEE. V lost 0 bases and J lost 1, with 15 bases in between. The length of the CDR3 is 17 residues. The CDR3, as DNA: TGTGCCAGCAGCGTAGGAGGTGGAGGGACTGGCACAGATACGCAGTATTTT. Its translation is CASSVGGGGTGTDTQYF.

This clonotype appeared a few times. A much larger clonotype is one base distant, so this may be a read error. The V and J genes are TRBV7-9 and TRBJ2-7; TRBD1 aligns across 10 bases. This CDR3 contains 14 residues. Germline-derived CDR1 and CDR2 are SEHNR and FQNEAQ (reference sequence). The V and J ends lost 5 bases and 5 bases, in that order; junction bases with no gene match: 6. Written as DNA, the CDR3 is TGTGCCAGCAGCCCCGGGACAGGGGACCACGAGCAGTACTTC. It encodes CASSPGTGDHEQYF.

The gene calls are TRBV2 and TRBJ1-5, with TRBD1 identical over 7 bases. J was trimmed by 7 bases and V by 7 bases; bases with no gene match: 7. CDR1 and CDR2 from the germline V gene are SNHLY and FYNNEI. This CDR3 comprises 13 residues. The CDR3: CASKRQGGQPQHF. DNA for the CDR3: TGTGCCAGCAAGCGACAGGGTGGGCAGCCCCAGCATTTT.

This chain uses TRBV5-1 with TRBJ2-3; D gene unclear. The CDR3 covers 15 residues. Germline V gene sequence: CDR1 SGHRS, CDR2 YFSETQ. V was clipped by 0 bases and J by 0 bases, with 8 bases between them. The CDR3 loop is CASSLDSLSTDTQYF. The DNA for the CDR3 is TGCGCCAGCAGCTTGGACAGTCTGAGCACAGATACGCAGTATTTT.

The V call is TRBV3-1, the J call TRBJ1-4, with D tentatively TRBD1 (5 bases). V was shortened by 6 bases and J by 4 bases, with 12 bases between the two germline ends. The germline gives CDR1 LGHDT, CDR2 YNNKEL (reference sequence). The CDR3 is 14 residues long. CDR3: CASRGLGVNEKLFF. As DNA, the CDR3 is TGTGCCAGCAGAGGACTAGGGGTTAATGAAAAACTGTTTTTT.

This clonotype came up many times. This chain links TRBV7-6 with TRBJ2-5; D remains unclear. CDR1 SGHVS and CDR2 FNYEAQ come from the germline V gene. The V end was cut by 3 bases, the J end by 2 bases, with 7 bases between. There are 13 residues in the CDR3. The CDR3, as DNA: TGTGCCAGCAGCTTTTCCCGACAAGAGACCCAGTACTTC. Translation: CASSFSRQETQYF.

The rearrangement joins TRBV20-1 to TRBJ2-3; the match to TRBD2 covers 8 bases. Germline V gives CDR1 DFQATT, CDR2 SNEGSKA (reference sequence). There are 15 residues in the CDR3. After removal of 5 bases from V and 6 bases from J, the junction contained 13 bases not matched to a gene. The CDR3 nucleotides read TGCAGTGCTGGAGGGCGGGGGGCCGCACGGGATACGCAGTATTTT. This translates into CSAGGRGAARDTQYF.

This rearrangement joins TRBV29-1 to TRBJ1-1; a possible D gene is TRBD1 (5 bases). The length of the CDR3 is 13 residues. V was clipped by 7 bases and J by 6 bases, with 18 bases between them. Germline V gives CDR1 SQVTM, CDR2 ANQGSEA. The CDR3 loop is CSALGGFGAEAFF. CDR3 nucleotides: TGCAGCGCATTGGGGGGATTCGGGGCTGAAGCTTTCTTT. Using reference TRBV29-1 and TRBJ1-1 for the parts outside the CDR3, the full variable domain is SAVISQKPSRDICQRGTSLTIQCQVDSQVTMMFWYRQQPGQSLTLIATANQGSEATYESGFVIDKFPISRPNLTFSTLTVSNMSPEDSSIYLCSALGGFGAEAFFGQGTRLTVV.

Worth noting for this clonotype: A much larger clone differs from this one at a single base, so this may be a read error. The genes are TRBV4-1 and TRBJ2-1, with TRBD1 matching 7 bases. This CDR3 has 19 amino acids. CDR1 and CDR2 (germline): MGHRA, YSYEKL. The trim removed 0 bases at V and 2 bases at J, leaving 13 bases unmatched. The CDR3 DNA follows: TGCGCCAGCAGCCAAGAAGGGGGCGGCGGGCGACCTACCTACAATGAGCAGTTCTTC. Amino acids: CASSQEGGGGRPTYNEQFF.